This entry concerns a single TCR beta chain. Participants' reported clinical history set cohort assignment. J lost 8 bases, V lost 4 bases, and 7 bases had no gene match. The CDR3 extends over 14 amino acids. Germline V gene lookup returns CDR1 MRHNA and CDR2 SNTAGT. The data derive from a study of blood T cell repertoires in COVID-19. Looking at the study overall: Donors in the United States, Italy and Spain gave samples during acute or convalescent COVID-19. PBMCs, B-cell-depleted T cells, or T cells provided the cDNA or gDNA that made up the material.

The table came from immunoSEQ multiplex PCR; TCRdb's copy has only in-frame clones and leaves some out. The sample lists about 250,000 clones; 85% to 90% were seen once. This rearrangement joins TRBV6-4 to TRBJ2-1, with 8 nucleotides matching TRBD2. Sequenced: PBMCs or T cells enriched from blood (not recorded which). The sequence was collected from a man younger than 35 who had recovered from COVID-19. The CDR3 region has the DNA TGTGCCAGCAGTGGAGCGGGAGAGACCGATGAGCAGTTCTTC. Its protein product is CASSGAGETDEQFF.